The 18 T cell receptor beta chains in this list originate from one sample, sequenced in a study of cytomegalovirus exposure and HLA in healthy donors. Primers: 60 Vbeta forward and 13 Jbeta reverse. Data came from immunoSEQ multiplex PCR; TCRdb stores just in-frame clones and leaves some out. The table records roughly 100,000 clones, around 66% of them present only once. Sequencing input: PBMCs. These receptors originate from a woman aged 50 to 60 in good health and CMV-seronegative.

This sequence joins TRBV4-3 and TRBJ1-3; no firm D call. CDR1 LGHNA and CDR2 YSLEER come from the germline V gene. V was pared by 0 bases and J by 3 bases, with 9 bases between. This CDR3 comprises 15 residues. This CDR3 reads CASSQDSGFGNTIYF. CDR3 in DNA: TGCGCCAGCAGCCAAGATAGCGGGTTTGGAAACACCATATATTTT.

This sequence joins TRBV6-5 and TRBJ2-7; TRBD1 aligns across 8 bases. The CDR3 loop spans 13 amino acids. Trimming took 5 bases from V and 4 from J; bases not matched to a gene: 4. Germline values: CDR1 MNHEY, CDR2 SVGAGI. The CDR3 spells CASSGTGLYEQYF. DNA of the CDR3: TGTGCCAGCAGTGGGACAGGACTATACGAGCAGTACTTC.

CDR3 protein: CASSLGRGGDTDTQYF. In DNA, the CDR3 is TGTGCCAGCAGCTTAGGGCGGGGGGGCGACACAGATACGCAGTATTTT. This rearrangement joins TRBV11-2 to TRBJ2-3; 9 bases are shared with TRBD2. J lost 2 bases, V lost 1 base, and 4 bases had no gene match. CDR1 and CDR2 from the germline V gene are SGHAT and FQNNGV. The CDR3 sequence is 16 residues long.

The chain carries TRBV4-3 and TRBJ2-1; tentative D call: TRBD2 (5 bases). This CDR3 comprises 13 residues. Germline lookup yields CDR1 LGHNA and CDR2 YSLEER. V shed 4 bases and J shed 3 bases, with 7 bases lying between them. CDR3 residues: CASSRGLYNEQFF. CDR3 nucleotides: TGCGCCAGCAGCCGTGGACTCTACAATGAGCAGTTCTTC.

This chain connects TRBV7-2 to TRBJ2-1; 7 nucleotides line up with TRBD1. The J segment lost 8 bases and the V segment lost 6 bases, leaving 10 bases of the junction unmatched. Germline values: CDR1 SGHTA, CDR2 FQGNSA. The CDR3 runs 14 residues. The CDR3 spells CASSLAGTVHEQFF. The CDR3 region has the DNA TGTGCCAGCAGTTTGGCCGGGACAGTCCATGAGCAGTTCTTC.

The chain joins TRBV7-2 to TRBJ2-1; 10 nucleotides align to TRBD2. The germline gives CDR1 SGHTA, CDR2 FQGNSA. The CDR3 runs 15 residues. J was trimmed by 9 bases and V by 5 bases; bases with no gene match: 10. DNA of the CDR3: TGTGCCAGCAGCCCCCTAGCGGGAGAGCTTGCTGAGCAGTTCTTC. Its protein product is CASSPLAGELAEQFF.

This clone was observed a handful of times. V usage is TRBV28 and J usage is TRBJ1-5, with 8 nucleotides matching TRBD1. Germline CDR1 reads MDHEN; CDR2 reads SYDVKM. The ends lost 6 bases at V and 5 bases at J; junction bases unmatched: 6. The CDR3 spans 14 residues. This CDR3 is CASSQGALDQPQHF. The CDR3 coding sequence is TGTGCCAGCAGCCAGGGGGCGCTTGATCAGCCCCAGCATTTT.

CDR3 amino acids: CASSSRTSGNDEQFF. CDR3 coding DNA: TGTGCCAGCAGTTCCCGGACTAGCGGGAACGATGAGCAGTTCTTC. This sequence joins TRBV27 and TRBJ2-1; 12 nucleotides line up with TRBD2. V shed 4 bases and J 8 bases; nucleotides not matched to a gene: 6. Germline lookup yields CDR1 MNHEY and CDR2 SMNVEV (reference sequence). The CDR3 length is 15 residues.

This clone has a handful of counts. This chain uses TRBV5-1 with TRBJ1-1; perhaps TRBD1 as D (5 bases). With 5 bases removed from V and 1 base from J, the gap between germline ends came to 12 bases. The CDR3 extends over 14 amino acids. Germline V CDR1 and CDR2: SGHRS, YFSETQ. The CDR3 reads CASRAGTGNTEAFF. CDR3 DNA: TGCGCCAGCAGGGCTGGTACAGGGAACACTGAAGCTTTCTTT.

The V gene is TRBV7-9, the J gene TRBJ1-2; 8 nucleotides align to TRBD1. CDR3 length equals 14 residues. Germline V CDR1 and CDR2: SEHNR, FQNEAQ (reference sequence). The V and J ends lost 1 base and 8 bases, in that order; junction bases with no gene match: 6. Here the CDR3 DNA reads TGTGCCAGCAGCTTAGAGGCAGGGGGCAGAGGCTACACCTTC. Encoded protein: CASSLEAGGRGYTF.

In this sample, this clone turned up once. J is TRBJ1-1 and V is TRBV21-1; the table's TRBD1 call for D was not verified on the DNA. TRBV21-1 is a listed pseudogene. The CDR3 consists of 16 residues. In nucleotides, the CDR3 is TGTGCCAGCAGCAACCGGGACAGCCTCATGAACACTGAAGCTTTCTTT. It codes for CASSNRDSLMNTEAFF.

The rearrangement joins TRBV27 to TRBJ1-5, with D perhaps matching TRBD1 (5 bases). The germline V and J ends were trimmed by 8 bases and 3 bases, with 20 bases remaining between them. Germline CDR1 reads MNHEY; CDR2 reads SMNVEV (reference sequence). The CDR3 has 16 residues. The CDR3 nucleotides are TGTGCCAGCGGCACGCGCATGCAGGGAAACAATCAGCCCCAGCATTTT. Translated, it gives CASGTRMQGNNQPQHF.

This clone was seen only once. The chain carries TRBV7-2 and TRBJ2-3, with 8 bases identical to TRBD2. Looked up from germline, CDR1 is SGHTA and CDR2 is FQGNSA. CDR3 size: 14 residues. V dropped 3 bases and J dropped 1; count of bases not matched to a gene: 0. The CDR3: CASSLTSGTDTQYF. As DNA, the CDR3 is TGTGCCAGCAGCTTGACTAGCGGCACAGATACGCAGTATTTT.

The CDR3: CAISESGGKETQYF. The CDR3 coding sequence is TGTGCCATCAGTGAGTCGGGGGGTAAAGAGACCCAGTACTTC. J is TRBJ2-5 and V is TRBV10-3; the D gene is possibly TRBD2 (6 bases). Germline V gene lookup returns CDR1 ENHRY and CDR2 SYGVKD. There are 14 residues in the CDR3. Trimming stripped 0 bases from V and 3 bases from J, with 8 bases between.

This chain uses TRBV28 with TRBJ2-3; D is possibly TRBD2 (6 bases). The CDR3 extends over 15 amino acids. V lost 3 bases, J lost 5 bases, and 15 bases lay in between. Germline CDR1 MDHEN, CDR2 SYDVKM. The CDR3 DNA is TGTGCCAGCAGTTTGGGAGGCCCCAAAGGAGATACGCAGTATTTT. Its protein is CASSLGGPKGDTQYF. The full variable domain, its missing parts supplied by reference TRBV28 and TRBJ2-3, is DVKVTQSSRYLVKRTGEKVFLECVQDMDHENMFWYRQDPGLGLRLIYFSYDVKMKEKGDIPEGYSVSREKKERFSLILESASTNQTSMYLCASSLGGPKGDTQYFGPGTRLTVL.

This clone was seen a few times. The chain is built from TRBV27 and TRBJ2-5; 10 bases align to TRBD1. Trimming cost V 6 bases and J 5 bases; bases outside gene matches: 9. The CDR3 has 15 residues. CDR1 is MNHEY, CDR2 SMNVEV, per germline (reference sequence). CDR3 sequence reads: CASRVGTGVRETQYF. CDR3 in DNA: TGTGCCAGCAGGGTAGGGACAGGGGTGCGGGAGACCCAGTACTTC.

This clone appeared a few times. This sequence joins TRBV25-1 and TRBJ2-5; TRBD2 is a possible D gene (6 bases). The DNA end favors TRBJ2-7, so the J call may be wrong. The CDR3 has 15 amino acids. Germline loops: CDR1 MGHDK, CDR2 SYGVNS. The CDR3 DNA follows: TGTGCCAGCAGTGAACTCCGGGCTAGCGACTACGAGCAGTACTTC. The encoded protein is CASSELRASDYEQYF.

This chain joins TRBV7-9 and TRBJ1-1, with D hard to call. CDR3 length equals 14 residues. The germline V gene encodes CDR1 SEHNR and CDR2 FQNEAQ (reference sequence). Deletions cut 2 bases from V and 2 bases from J, with 9 bases between. CDR3 loop: CASSLWPANTEAFF. CDR3 sequence (DNA): TGTGCCAGCAGCTTATGGCCCGCTAACACTGAAGCTTTCTTT.